The clone carrying this T cell receptor beta chain was counted a single time. Its antigen is still unknown. Naive CD45RA+ and memory CD45RA-negative subsets were split from CD4+ cells. Repertoires were generated with immunoSEQ multiplex PCR, while TCRdb's copy carries only in-frame clones and drops some. The top ten clones hold 0.11% to 0.15% of a sample with 2 million to 3 million clones, roughly nine tenths of them seen once. This CDR3 is built from 14 residues. Germline assignment: CDR1 LNHNV and CDR2 YYDKDF (reference sequence). V lost 5 bases and J 10 bases, leaving 17 bases between the germline ends. The sample is drawn from a study of shared clonotypes between healthy human individuals. Study-wide results and limits: Owing to a small donor count, the genetic and exposure-history diversity represented was limited.

The sequenced sample was naive CD4+ T cells sorted from blood. Described subset: CD45RA+ positively selected. This sequence was found in a man younger than 30 in good health. This chain uses TRBV15 with TRBJ1-4; weak D call: TRBD1 (5 bases). The chain's CDR3 is CATSGGGTGGKLFF. The CDR3 nucleotides read TGTGCCACCAGCGGCGGGGGGACGGGGGGAAAACTGTTTTTT.